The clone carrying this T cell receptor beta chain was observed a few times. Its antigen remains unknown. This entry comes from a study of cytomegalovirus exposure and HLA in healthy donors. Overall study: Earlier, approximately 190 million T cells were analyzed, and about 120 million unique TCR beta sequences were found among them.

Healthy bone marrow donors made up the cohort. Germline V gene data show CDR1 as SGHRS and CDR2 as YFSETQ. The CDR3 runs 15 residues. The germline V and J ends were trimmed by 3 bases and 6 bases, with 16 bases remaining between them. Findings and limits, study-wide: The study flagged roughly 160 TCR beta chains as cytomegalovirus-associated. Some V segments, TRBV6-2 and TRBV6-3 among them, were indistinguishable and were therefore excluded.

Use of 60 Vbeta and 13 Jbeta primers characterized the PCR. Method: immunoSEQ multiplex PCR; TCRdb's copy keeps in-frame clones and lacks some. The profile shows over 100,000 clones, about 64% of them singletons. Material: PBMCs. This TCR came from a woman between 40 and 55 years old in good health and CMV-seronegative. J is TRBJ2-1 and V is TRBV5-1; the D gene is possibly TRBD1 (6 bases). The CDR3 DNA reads TGCGCCAGCAGCTCCGATTCGGGACACTCCAATGAGCAGTTCTTC. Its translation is CASSSDSGHSNEQFF. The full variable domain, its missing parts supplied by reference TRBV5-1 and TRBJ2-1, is KAGVTQTPRYLIKTRGQQVTLSCSPISGHRSVSWYQQTPGQGLQFLFEYFSETQRNKGNFPGRFSGRQFSNSRSEMNVSTLELGDSALYLCASSSDSGHSNEQFFGPGTRLTVL.